This T cell receptor beta chain was retrieved from a study of T-cell memory formation after mild COVID-19. TCRdb itself ran the 5' RACE reads through MiXCR, one entry per CDR3 protein. There are about 360,000 distinct CDR3 sequences in the sample; about an eighth occur only once, and roughly 22% lies in the top ten. This clonotype was seen many times. V lost 5 bases, J lost 4 bases, and 12 bases lay in between. The CDR3 totals 14 residues. Per germline, CDR1 MNHEY and CDR2 SVGEGT. The rearrangement links TRBV6-2 or TRBV6-3 to TRBJ1-5, with D perhaps matching TRBD1 (5 bases). Sequenced sample: PBMCs or a T cell subset sorted from them (not recorded which). This receptor was taken from a young man who had mild COVID-19 (a few samples of this study predate the infection). Cell type and time point are not known. CDR3 in amino acids: CASSPQGGNQPQHF. CDR3 coding DNA: TGTGCCAGCAGTCCTCAGGGTGGGAATCAGCCCCAGCATTTT.